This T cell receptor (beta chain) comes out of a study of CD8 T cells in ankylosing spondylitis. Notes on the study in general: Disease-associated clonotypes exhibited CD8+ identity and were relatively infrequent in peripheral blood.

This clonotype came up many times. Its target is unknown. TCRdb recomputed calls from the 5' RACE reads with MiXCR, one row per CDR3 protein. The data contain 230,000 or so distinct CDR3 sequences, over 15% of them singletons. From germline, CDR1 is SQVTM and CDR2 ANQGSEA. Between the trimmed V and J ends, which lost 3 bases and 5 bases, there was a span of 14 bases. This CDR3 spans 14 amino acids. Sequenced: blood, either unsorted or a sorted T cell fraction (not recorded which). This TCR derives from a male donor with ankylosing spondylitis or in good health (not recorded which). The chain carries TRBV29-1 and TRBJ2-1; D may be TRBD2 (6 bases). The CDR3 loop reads CSVDGSGGDNEQFF. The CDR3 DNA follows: TGCAGCGTTGATGGCTCCGGGGGAGACAATGAGCAGTTCTTC.